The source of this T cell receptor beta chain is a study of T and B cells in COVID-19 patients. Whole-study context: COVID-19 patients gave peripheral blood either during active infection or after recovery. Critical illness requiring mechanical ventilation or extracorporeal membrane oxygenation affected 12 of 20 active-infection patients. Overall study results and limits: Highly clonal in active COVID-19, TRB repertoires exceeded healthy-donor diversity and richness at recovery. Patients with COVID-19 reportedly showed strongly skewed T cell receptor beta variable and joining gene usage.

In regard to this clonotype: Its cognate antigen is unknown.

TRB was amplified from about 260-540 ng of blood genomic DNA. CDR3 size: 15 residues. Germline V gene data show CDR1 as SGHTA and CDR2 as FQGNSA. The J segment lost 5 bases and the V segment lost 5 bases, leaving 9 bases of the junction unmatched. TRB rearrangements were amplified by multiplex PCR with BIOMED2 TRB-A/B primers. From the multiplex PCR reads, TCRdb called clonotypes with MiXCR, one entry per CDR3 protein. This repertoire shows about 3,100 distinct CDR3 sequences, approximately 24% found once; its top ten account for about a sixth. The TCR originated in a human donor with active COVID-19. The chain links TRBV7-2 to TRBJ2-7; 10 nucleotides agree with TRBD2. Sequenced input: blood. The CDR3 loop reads CASSASGSAMDEQYF. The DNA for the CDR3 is TGTGCCAGCAGCGCTAGCGGGAGTGCGATGGACGAGCAGTACTTC.